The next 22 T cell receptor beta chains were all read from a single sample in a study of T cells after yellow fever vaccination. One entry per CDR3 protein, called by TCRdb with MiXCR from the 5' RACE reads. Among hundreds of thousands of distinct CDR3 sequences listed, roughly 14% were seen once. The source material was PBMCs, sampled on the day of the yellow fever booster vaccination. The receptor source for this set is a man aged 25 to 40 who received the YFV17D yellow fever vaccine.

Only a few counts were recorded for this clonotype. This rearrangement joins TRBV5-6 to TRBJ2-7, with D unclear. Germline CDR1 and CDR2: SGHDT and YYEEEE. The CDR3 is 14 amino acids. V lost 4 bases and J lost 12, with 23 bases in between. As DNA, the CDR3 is TGTGCCAGCAGCGGGCGGTCCACAGCTTTCGACCGGTACTTC. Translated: CASSGRSTAFDRYF.

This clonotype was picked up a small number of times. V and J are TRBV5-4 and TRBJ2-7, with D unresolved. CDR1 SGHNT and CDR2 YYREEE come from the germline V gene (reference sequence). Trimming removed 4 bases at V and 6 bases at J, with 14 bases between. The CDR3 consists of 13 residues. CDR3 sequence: CASSNGPVGEQYF. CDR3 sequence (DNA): TGTGCCAGCAGCAACGGCCCGGTAGGCGAGCAGTACTTC. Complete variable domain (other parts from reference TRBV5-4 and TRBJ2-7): ETGVTQSPTHLIKTRGQQVTLRCSSQSGHNTVSWYQQALGQGPQFIFQYYREEENGRGNFPPRFSGLQFPNYSSELNVNALELDDSALYLCASSNGPVGEQYFGPGTRLTVT.

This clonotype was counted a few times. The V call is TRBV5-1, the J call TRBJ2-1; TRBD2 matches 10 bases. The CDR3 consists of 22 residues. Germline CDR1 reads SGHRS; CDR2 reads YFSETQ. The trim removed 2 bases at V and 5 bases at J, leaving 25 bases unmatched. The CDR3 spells CASSLTFPGQRASGRGNNEQFF. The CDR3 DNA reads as TGCGCCAGCAGCTTAACCTTTCCGGGACAGAGGGCTAGCGGGAGAGGGAACAATGAGCAGTTCTTC.

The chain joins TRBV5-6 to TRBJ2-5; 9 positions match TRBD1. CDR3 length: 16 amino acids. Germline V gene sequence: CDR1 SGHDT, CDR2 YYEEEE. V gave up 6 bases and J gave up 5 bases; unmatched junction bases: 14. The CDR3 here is CASTLMGDRAEETQYF. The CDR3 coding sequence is TGTGCCAGCACCCTCATGGGGGACAGGGCGGAGGAGACCCAGTACTTC.

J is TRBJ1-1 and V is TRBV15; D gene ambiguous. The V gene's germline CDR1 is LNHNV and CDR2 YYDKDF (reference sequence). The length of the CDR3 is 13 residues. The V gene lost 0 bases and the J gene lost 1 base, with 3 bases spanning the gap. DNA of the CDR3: TGTGCCACCAGCAGAGAGGGGAACACTGAAGCTTTCTTT. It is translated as CATSREGNTEAFF. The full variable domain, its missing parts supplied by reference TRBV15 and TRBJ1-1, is DAMVIQNPRYQVTQFGKPVTLSCSQTLNHNVMYWYQQKSSQAPKLLFHYYDKDFNNEADTPDNFQSRRPNTSFCFLDIRSPGLGDTAMYLCATSREGNTEAFFGQGTRLTVV.

The CDR3 reads CASSRSAGQETQYF. The CDR3 nucleotides read TGTGCCAGCAGCCGAAGCGCAGGGCAGGAGACCCAGTACTTC. The chain employs TRBV7-3 and TRBJ2-5; weak D call: TRBD1 (5 bases). Looked up from germline, CDR1 is SGHTA and CDR2 is FQGTGA. V gave up 5 bases and J gave up 5 bases, with 15 bases separating them. CDR3 length: 14 residues.

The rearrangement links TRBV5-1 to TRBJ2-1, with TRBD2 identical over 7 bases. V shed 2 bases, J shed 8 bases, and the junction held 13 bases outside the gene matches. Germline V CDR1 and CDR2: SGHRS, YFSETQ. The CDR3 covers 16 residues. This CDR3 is CASSFSQGLGGDEQFF. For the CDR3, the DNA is TGCGCCAGCAGCTTCTCCCAGGGCTTGGGGGGGGATGAGCAGTTCTTC.

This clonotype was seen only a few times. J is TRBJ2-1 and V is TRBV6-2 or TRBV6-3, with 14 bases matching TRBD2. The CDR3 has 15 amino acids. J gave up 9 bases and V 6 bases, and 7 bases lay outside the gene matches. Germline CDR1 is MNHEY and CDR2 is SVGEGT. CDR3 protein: CASRAGLAGVREQFF. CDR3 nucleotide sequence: TGTGCCAGCAGGGCGGGACTAGCGGGAGTTCGTGAGCAGTTCTTC.

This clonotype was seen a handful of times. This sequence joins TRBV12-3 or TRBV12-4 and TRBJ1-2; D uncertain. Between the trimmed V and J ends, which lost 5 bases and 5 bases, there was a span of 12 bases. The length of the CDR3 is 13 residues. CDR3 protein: CASSRGEGYGYTF. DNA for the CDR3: TGTGCCAGCAGTCGCGGGGAAGGGTATGGCTACACCTTC.

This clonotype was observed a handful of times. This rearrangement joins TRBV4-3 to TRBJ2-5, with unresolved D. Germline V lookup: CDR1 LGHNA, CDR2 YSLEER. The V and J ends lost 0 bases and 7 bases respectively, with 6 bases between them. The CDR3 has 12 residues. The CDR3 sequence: CASSQDKVTQYF. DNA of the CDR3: TGCGCCAGCAGCCAAGACAAGGTGACCCAGTACTTC.

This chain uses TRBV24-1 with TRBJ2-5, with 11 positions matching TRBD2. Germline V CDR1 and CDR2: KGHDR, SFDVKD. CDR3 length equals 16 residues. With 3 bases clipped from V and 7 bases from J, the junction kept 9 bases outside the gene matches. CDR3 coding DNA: TGTGCCACCAGTGATGTTAGCGGGAGGGCCGCGGGGACCCAGTACTTC. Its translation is CATSDVSGRAAGTQYF.

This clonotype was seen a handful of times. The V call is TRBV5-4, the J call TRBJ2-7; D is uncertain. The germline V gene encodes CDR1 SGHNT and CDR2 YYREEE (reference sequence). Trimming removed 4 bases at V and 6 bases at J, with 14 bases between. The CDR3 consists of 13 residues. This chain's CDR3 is CASSQPGQLEQYF. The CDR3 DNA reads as TGTGCCAGCAGCCAACCTGGGCAGCTCGAGCAGTACTTC.

The CDR3 DNA sequence: TGTGCCAGCAGCCTTGGCGACAGTCGGACCCAGTACTTC. Translating gives CASSLGDSRTQYF. The chain has TRBV6-1 and TRBJ2-5; weak D call: TRBD1 (5 bases). V gave up 6 bases and J gave up 7 bases, with 15 bases separating them. Germline CDR1 and CDR2: MNHNS and SASEGT. CDR3 length: 13 amino acids.

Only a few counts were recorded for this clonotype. CDR3 loop: CASSPRRLPYNEQFF. The CDR3 bases are TGTGCCAGCAGCCCCCGACGGTTACCTTACAATGAGCAGTTCTTC. The gene calls are TRBV7-9 and TRBJ2-1; no reliable D call. Germline-derived CDR1 and CDR2 are SEHNR and FQNEAQ (reference sequence). There are 15 residues in the CDR3. Trimming shortened V by 5 bases and J by 4 bases, and 15 bases separated the two germline ends.

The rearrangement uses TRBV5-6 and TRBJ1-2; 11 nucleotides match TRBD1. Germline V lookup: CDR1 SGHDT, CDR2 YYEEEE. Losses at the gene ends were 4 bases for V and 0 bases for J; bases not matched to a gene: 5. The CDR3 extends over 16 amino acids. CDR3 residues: CASSPDRGLSNYGYTF. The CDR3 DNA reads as TGTGCCAGCAGCCCGGACAGGGGGCTTTCTAACTATGGCTACACCTTC.

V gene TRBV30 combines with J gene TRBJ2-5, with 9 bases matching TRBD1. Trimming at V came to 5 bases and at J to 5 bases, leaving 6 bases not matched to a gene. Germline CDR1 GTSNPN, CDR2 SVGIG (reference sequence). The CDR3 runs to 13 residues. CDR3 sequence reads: CAWGQGLSETQYF. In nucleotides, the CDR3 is TGTGCCTGGGGACAGGGGCTCTCGGAGACCCAGTACTTC.

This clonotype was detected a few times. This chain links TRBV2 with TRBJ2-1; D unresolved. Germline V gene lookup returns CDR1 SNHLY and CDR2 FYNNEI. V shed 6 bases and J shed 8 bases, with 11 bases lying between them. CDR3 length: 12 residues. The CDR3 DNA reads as TGTGCCAGCAGAGTGGGGATGGATGAGCAGTTCTTC. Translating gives CASRVGMDEQFF.

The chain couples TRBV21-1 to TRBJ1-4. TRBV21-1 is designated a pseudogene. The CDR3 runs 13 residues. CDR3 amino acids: CAGYRGGGEKLFF. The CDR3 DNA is TGTGCCGGCTACCGAGGTGGAGGGGAAAAACTGTTTTTT.

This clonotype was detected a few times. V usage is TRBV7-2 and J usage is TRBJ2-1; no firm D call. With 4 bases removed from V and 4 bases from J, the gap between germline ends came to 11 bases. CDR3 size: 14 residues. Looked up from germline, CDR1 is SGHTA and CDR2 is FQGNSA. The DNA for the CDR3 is TGTGCCAGCAGCTCCCGACAAACTTACAATGAGCAGTTCTTC. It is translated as CASSSRQTYNEQFF.

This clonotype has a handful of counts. CDR3 DNA: TGTGCCAGCTCACCACCAGGCGCCAATGAGCAGTTCTTC. Its translation: CASSPPGANEQFF. The chain is built from TRBV18 and TRBJ2-1; D is unclear. Germline CDR1 reads KGHSH; CDR2 reads LQKENI. Trimming removed 0 bases at V and 6 bases at J, with 6 bases between. CDR3 length: 13 residues.

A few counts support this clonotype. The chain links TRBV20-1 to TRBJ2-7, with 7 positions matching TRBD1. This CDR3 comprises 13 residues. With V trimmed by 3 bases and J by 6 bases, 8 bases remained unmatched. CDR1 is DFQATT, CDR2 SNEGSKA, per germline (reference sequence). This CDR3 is CSARKGTVGEQYF. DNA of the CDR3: TGCAGTGCTAGGAAGGGGACAGTCGGCGAGCAGTACTTC.

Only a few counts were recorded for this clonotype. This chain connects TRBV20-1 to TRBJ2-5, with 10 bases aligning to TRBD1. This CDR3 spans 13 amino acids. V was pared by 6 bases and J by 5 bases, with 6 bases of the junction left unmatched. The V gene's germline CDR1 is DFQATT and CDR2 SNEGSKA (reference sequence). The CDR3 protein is CSARTGGTETQYF. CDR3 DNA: TGCAGTGCCCGGACAGGGGGGACGGAGACCCAGTACTTC.